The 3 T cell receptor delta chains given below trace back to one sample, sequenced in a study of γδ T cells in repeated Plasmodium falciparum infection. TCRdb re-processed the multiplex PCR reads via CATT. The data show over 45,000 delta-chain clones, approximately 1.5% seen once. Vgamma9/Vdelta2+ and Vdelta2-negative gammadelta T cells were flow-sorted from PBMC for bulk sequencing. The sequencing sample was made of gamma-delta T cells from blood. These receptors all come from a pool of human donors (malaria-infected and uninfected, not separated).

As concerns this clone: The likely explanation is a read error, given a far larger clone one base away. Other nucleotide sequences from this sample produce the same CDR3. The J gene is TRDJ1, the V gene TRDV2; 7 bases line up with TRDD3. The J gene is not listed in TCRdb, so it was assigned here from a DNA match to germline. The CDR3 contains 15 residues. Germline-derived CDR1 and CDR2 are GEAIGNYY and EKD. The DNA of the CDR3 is TGTGCCTGTGACACGCTGGGGGTCTACACCGACAAACTCATCTTT. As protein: CACDTLGVYTDKLIF.

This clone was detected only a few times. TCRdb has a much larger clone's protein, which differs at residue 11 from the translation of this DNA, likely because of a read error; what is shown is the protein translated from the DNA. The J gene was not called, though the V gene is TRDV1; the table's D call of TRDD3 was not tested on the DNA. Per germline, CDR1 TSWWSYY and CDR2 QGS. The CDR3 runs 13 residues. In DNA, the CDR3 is TGTGCTCTTGGGGCATCGCCCCACGATAAACCCATCTTT. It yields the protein CALGASPHDKPIF.

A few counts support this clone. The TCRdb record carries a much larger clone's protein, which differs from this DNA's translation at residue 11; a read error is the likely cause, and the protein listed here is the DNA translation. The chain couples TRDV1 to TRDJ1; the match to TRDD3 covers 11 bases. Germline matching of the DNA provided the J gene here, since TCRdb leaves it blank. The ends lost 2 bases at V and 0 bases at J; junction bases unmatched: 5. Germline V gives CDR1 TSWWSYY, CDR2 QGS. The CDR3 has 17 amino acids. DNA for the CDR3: TGTGCTCTTGGGGAATTATGGGGGATACGAGACACCGATAAACTCATCTTT. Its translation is CALGELWGIRDTDKLIF.